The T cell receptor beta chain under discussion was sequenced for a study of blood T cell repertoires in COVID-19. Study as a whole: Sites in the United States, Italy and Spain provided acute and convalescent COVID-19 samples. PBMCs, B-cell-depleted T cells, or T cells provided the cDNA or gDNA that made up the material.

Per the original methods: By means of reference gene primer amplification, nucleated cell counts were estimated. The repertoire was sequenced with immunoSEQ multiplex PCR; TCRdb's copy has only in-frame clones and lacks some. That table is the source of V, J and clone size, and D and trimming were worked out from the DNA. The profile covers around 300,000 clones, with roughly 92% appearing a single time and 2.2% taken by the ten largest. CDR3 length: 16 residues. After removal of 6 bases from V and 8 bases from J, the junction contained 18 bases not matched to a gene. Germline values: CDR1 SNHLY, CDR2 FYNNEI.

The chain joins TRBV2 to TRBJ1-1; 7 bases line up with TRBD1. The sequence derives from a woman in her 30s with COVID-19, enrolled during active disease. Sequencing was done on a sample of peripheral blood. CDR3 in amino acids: CASSPPDRRGQMEAFF. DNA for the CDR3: TGTGCCAGCAGCCCCCCGGACAGGAGAGGCCAGATGGAAGCTTTCTTT.